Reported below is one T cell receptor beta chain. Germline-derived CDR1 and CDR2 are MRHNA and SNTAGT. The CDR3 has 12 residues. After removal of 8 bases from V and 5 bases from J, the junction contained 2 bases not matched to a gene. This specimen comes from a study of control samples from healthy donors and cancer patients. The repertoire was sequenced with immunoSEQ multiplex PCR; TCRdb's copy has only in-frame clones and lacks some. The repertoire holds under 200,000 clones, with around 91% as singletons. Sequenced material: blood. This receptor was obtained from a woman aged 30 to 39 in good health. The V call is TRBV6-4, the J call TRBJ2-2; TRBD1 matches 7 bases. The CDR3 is CASGTVTGELFF. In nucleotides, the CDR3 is TGTGCCAGCGGGACAGTTACCGGGGAGCTGTTTTTT.